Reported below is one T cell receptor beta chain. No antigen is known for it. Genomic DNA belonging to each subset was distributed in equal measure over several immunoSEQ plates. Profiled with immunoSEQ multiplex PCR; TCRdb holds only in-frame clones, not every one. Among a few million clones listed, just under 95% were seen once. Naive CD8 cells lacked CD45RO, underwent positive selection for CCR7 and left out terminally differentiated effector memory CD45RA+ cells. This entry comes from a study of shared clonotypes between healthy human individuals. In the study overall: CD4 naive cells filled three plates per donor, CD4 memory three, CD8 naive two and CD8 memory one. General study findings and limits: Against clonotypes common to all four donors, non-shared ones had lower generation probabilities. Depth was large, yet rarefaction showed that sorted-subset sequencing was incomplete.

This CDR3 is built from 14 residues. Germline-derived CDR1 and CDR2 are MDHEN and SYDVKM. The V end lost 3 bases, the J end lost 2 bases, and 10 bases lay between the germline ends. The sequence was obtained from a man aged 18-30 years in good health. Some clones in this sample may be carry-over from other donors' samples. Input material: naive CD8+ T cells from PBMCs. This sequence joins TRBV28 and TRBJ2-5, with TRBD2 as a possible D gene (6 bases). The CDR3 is CASSFRTTQETQYF. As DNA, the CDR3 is TGTGCCAGCAGTTTCAGGACTACGCAAGAGACCCAGTACTTC.